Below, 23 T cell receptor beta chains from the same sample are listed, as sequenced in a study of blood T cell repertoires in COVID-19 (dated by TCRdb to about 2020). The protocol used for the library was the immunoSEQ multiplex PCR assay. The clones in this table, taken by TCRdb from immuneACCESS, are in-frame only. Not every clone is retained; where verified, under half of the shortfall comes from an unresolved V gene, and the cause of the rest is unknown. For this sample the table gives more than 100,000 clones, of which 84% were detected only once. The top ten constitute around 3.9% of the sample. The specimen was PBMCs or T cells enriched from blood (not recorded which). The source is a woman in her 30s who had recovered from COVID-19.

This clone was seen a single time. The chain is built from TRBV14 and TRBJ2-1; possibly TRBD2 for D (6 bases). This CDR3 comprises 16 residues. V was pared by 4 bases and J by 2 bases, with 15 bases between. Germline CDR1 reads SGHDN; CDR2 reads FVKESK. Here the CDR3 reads CASSRSLALPYNEQFF. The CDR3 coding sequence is TGTGCCAGCAGCCGGTCTCTAGCGCTCCCCTACAATGAGCAGTTCTTC.

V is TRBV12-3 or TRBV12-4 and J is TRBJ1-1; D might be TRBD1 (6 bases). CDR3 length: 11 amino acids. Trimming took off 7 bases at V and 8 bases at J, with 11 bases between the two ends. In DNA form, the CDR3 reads TGTGCCAGCACCATCGGACAGGAAGCTTTCTTT. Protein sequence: CASTIGQEAFF.

CDR3 sequence: CATQQNRGYNTGELFF. CDR3 sequence (DNA): TGTGCCACTCAACAAAACAGGGGCTACAACACCGGGGAGCTGTTTTTT. The chain uses TRBV10-3 and TRBJ2-2; 7 positions agree with TRBD1. The CDR3 spans 16 residues. The germline CDR1 and CDR2 sequences are ENHRY and SYGVKD. With V trimmed by 10 bases and J by 2 bases, 13 bases remained unmatched.

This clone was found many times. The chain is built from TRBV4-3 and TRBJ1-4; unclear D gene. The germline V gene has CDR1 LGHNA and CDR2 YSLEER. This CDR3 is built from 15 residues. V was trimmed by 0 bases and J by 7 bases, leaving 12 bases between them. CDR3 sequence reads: CASSQDRAGFEKLFF. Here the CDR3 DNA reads TGCGCCAGCAGCCAAGATCGAGCGGGGTTTGAAAAACTGTTTTTT.

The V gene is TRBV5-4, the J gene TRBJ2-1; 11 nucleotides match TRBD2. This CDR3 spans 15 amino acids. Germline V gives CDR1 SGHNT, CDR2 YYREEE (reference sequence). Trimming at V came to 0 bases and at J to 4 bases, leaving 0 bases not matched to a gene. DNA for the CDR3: TGTGCCAGCAGCTTGGGACTAGCGGGATACAATGAGCAGTTCTTC. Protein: CASSLGLAGYNEQFF.

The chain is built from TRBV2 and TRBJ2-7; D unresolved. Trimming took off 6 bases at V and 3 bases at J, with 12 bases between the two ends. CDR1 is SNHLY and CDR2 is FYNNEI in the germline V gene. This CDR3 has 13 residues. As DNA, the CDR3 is TGTGCCAGCAGGAAGTATGAGAACTACGAGCAGTACTTC. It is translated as CASRKYENYEQYF. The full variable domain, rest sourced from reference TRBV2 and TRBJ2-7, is EPEVTQTPSHQVTQMGQEVILRCVPISNHLYFYWYRQILGQKVEFLVSFYNNEISEKSEIFDDQFSVERPDGSNFTLKIRSTKLEDSAMYFCASRKYENYEQYFGPGTRLTVT.

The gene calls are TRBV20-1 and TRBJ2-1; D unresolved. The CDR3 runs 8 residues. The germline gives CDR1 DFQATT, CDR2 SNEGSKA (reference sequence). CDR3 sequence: CSPNEQFF. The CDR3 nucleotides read TGCAGCCCTAATGAGCAGTTCTTC.

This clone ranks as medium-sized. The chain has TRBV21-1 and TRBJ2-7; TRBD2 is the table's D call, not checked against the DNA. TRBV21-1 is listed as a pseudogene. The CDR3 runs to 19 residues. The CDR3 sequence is CASSKAWLDLAGARYEQYF. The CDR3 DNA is TGTGCCAGCAGCAAAGCTTGGTTGGATCTAGCGGGAGCCCGCTACGAGCAGTACTTC.

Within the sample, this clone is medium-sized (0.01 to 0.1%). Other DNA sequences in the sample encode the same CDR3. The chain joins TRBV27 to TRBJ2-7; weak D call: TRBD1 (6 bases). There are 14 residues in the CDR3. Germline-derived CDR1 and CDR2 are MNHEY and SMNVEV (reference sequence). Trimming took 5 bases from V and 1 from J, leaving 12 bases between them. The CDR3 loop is CASSLRDTSYEQYF. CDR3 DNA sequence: TGTGCCAGCAGTCTAAGGGACACTTCCTACGAGCAGTACTTC.

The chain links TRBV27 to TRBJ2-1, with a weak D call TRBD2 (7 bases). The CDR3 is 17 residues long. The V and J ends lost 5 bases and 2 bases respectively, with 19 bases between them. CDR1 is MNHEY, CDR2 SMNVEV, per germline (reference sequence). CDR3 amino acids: CASSPEFAGAPYNEQFF. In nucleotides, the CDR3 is TGTGCCAGCAGTCCCGAATTCGCGGGGGCCCCCTACAATGAGCAGTTCTTC.

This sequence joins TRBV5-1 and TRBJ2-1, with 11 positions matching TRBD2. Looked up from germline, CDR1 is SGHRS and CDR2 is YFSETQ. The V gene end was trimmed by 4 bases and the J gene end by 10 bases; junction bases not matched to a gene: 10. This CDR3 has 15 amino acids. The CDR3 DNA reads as TGCGCCAGCAGCCCCGGGACTAGCGGACCACAGGAGCAGTTCTTC. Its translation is CASSPGTSGPQEQFF.

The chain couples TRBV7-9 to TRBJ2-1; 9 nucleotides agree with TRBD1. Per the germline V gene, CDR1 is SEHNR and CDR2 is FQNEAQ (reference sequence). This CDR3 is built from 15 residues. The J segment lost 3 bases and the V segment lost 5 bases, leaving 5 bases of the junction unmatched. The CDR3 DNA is TGTGCCAGCAGCGTGGGACAGGGCATCTACAATGAGCAGTTCTTC. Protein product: CASSVGQGIYNEQFF. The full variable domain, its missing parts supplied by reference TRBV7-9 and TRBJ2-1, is DTGVSQNPRHKITKRGQNVTFRCDPISEHNRLYWYRQTLGQGPEFLTYFQNEAQLEKSRLLSDRFSAERPKGSFSTLEIQRTEQGDSAMYLCASSVGQGIYNEQFFGPGTRLTVL.

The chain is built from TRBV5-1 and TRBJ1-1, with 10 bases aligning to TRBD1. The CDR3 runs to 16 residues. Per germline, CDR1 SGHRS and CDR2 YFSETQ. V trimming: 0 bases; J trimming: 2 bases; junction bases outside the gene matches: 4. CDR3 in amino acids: CASSLEGTGDNTEAFF. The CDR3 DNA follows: TGCGCCAGCAGCTTGGAAGGGACAGGGGATAACACTGAAGCTTTCTTT.

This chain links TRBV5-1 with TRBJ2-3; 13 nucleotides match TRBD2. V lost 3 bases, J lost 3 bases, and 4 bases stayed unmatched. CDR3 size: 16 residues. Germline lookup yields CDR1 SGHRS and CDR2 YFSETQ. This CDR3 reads CASSSGGLAGTDTQYF. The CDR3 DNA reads TGCGCCAGCAGCTCCGGGGGACTAGCGGGAACAGATACGCAGTATTTT.

CDR3 loop: CASSLLASHYEQYF. The CDR3 DNA follows: TGCGCCAGCAGCCTACTAGCGAGTCACTACGAGCAGTACTTC. The chain carries TRBV4-3 and TRBJ2-7; 7 positions agree with TRBD2. This CDR3 comprises 14 residues. The germline V gene encodes CDR1 LGHNA and CDR2 YSLEER. J was trimmed by 3 bases and V by 4 bases; bases with no gene match: 6.

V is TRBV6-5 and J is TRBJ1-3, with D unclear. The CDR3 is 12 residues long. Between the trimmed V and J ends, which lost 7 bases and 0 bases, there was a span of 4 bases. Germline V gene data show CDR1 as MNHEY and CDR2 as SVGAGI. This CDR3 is CASIASGNTIYF. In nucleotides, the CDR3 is TGTGCCAGCATAGCCTCTGGAAACACCATATATTTT.

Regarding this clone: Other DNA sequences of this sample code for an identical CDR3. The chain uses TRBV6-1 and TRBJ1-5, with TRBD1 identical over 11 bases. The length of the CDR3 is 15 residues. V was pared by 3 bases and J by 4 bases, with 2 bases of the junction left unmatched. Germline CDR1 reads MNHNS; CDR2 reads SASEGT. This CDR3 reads CASSDRDRGNQPQHF. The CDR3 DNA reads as TGTGCCAGCAGTGACCGGGACAGGGGGAATCAGCCCCAGCATTTT.

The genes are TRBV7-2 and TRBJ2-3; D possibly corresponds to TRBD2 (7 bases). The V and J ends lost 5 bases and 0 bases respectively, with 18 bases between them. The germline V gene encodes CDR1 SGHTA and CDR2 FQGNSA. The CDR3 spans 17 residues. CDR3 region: CASSEGGGITSTDTQYF. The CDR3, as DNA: TGTGCCAGCAGCGAGGGGGGAGGGATAACTAGCACAGATACGCAGTATTTT.

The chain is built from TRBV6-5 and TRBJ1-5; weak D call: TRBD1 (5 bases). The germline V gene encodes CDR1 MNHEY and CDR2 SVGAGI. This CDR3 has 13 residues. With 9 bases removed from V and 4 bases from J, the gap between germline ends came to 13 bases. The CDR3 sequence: CASCYRRNQPQHF. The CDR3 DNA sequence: TGTGCCAGTTGTTACAGGAGAAATCAGCCCCAGCATTTT.

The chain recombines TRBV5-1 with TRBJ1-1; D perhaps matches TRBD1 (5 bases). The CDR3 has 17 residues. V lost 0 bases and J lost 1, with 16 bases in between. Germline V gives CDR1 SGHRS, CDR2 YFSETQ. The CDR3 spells CASSLDGGVGRNTEAFF. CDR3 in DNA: TGCGCCAGCAGCTTGGATGGGGGGGTTGGACGGAACACTGAAGCTTTCTTT.

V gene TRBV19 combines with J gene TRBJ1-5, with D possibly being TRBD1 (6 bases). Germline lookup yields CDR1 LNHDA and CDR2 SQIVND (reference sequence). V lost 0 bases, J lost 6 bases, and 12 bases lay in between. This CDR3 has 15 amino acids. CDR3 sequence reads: CASSIDNRDTQPQHF. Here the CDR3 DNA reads TGTGCCAGTAGTATAGATAACAGGGATACTCAGCCCCAGCATTTT.

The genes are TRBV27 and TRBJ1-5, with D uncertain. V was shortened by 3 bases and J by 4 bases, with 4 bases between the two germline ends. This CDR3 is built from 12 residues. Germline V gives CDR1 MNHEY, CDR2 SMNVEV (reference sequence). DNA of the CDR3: TGTGCCAGCAGTTTTCTTAATCAGCCCCAGCATTTT. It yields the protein CASSFLNQPQHF.

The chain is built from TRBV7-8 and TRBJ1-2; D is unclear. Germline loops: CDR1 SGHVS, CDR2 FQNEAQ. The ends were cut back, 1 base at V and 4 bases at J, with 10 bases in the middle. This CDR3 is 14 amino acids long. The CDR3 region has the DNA TGTGCCAGCAGCTTAGGGGCTGACGTCTATGGCTACACCTTC. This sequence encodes CASSLGADVYGYTF.